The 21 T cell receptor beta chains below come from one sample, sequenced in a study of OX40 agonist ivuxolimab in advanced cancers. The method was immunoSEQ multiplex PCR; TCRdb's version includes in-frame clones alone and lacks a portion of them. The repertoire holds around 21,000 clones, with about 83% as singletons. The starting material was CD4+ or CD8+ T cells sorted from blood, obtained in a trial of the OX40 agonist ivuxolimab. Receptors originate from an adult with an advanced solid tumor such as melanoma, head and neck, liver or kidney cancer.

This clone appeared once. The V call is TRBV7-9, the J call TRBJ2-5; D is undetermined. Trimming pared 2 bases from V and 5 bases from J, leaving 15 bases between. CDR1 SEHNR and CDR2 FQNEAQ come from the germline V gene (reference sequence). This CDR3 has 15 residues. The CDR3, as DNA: TGTGCCAGCAGCTTATTGGACGCCTCTGTGGAGACCCAGTACTTC. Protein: CASSLLDASVETQYF.

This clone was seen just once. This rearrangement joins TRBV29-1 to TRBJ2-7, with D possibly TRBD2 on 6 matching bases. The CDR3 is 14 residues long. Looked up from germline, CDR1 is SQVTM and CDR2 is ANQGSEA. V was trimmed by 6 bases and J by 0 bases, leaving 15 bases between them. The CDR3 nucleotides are TGCAGCGTCCCCAGGAGGGAAGGCTCCTACGAGCAGTACTTC. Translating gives CSVPRREGSYEQYF.

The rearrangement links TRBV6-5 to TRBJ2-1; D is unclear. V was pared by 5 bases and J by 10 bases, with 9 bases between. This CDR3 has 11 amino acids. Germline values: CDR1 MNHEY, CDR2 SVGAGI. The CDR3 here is CASSESREQFF. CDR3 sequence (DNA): TGTGCCAGCAGTGAATCCCGCGAGCAGTTCTTC.

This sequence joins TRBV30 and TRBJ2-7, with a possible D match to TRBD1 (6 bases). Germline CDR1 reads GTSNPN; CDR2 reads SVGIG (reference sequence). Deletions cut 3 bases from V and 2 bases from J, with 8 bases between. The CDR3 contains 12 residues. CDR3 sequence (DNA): TGTGCCTGGAGGGACAGACCCTACGAGCAGTACTTC. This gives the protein CAWRDRPYEQYF. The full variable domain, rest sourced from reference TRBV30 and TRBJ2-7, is SQTIHQWPATLVQPVGSPLSLECTVEGTSNPNLYWYRQAAGRGLQLLFYSVGIGQISSEVPQNLSASRPQDRQFILSSKKLLLSDSGFYLCAWRDRPYEQYFGPGTRLTVT.

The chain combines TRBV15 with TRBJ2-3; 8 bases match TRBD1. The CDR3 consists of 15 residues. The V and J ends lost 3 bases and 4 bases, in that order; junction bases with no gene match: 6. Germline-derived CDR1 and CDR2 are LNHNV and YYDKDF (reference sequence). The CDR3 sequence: CATSSPQGAADTQYF. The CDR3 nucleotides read TGTGCCACCAGCAGCCCTCAGGGGGCCGCAGATACGCAGTATTTT.

CDR3 sequence: CASSPPTGPHTDTQYF. CDR3 nucleotide sequence: TGTGCCAGCAGCCCACCGACAGGGCCCCACACAGATACGCAGTATTTT. The gene calls are TRBV7-6 and TRBJ2-3; 7 bases are shared with TRBD1. The length of the CDR3 is 16 residues. Germline V gives CDR1 SGHVS, CDR2 FNYEAQ. Unmatched junction bases numbered 10, after V lost 5 bases and J lost 2 bases.

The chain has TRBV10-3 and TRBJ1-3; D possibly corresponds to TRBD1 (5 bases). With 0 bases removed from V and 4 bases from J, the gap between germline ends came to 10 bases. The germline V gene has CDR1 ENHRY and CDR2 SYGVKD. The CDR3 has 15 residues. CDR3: CAISESGREGNTIYF. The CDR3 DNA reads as TGTGCCATCAGTGAGTCGGGCAGGGAAGGAAACACCATATATTTT.

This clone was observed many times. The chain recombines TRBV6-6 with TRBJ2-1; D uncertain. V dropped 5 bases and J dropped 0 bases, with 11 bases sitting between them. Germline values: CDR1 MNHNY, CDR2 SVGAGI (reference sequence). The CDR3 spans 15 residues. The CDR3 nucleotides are TGTGCCAGCAGTATCACGGAGAGCTCCTACAATGAGCAGTTCTTC. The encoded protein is CASSITESSYNEQFF.

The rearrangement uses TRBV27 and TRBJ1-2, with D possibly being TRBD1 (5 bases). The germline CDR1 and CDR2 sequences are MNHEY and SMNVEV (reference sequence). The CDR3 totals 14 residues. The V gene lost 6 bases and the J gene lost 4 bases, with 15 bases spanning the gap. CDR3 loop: CASSPTTERYGYTF. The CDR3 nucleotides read TGTGCCAGCAGCCCAACGACAGAACGCTATGGCTACACCTTC.

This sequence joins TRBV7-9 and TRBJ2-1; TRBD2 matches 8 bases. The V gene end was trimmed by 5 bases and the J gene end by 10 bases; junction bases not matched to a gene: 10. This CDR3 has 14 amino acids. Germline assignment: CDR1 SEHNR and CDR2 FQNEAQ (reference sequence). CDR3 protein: CASSPSMIAGEQFF. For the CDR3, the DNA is TGTGCCAGCAGCCCCTCGATGATAGCGGGGGAGCAGTTCTTC.

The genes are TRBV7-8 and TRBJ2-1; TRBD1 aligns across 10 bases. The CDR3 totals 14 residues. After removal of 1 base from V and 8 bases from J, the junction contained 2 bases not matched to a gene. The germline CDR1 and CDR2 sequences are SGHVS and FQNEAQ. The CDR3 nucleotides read TGTGCCAGCAGCTTAGGGACAGGGGGTTATGAGCAGTTCTTC. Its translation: CASSLGTGGYEQFF.

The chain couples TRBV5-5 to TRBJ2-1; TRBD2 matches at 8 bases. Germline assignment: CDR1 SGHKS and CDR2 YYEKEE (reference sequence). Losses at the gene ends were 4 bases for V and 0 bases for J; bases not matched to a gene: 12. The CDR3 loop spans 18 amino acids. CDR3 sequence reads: CASSGGLEGLSSYNEQFF. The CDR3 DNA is TGTGCCAGCAGCGGGGGACTAGAGGGACTCAGCTCCTACAATGAGCAGTTCTTC.

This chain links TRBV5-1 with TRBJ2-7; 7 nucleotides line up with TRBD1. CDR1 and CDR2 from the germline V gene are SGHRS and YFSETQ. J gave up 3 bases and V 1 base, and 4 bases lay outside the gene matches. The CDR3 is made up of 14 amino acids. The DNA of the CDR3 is TGCGCCAGCAGCTTGCCCGACAGGGTCTACGAGCAGTACTTC. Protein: CASSLPDRVYEQYF.

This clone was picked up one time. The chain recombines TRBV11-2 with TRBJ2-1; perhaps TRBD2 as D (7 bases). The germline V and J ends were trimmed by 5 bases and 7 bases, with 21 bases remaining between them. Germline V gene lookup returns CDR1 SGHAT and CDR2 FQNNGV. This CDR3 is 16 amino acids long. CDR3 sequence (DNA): TGTGCCAGCAGCCCCGGCCCGGGGGGCGCATTGAATGAGCAGTTCTTC. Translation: CASSPGPGGALNEQFF.

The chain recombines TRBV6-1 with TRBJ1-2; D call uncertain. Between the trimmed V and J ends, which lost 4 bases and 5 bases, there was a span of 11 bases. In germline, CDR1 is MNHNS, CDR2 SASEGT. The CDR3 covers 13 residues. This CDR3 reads CASSAFMPYGYTF. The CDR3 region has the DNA TGTGCCAGCAGTGCCTTCATGCCTTATGGCTACACCTTC.

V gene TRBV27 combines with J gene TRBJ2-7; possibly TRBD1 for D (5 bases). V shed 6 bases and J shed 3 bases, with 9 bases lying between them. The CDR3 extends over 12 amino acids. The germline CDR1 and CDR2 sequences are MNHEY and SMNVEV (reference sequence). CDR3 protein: CASSYDSYEQYF. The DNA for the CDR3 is TGTGCCAGCAGCTACGACAGCTACGAGCAGTACTTC.

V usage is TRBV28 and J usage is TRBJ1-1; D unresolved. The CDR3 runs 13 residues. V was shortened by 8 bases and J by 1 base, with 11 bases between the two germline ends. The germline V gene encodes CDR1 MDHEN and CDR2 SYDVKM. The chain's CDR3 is CASRPGENTEAFF. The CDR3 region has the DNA TGTGCCAGCCGACCTGGGGAGAACACTGAAGCTTTCTTT.

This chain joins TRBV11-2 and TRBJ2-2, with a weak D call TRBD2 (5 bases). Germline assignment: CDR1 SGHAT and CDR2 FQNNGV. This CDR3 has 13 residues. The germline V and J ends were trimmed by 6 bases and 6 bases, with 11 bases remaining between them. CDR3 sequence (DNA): TGTGCCAGCAGTTACCGGGGTCCCGGGGAGCTGTTTTTT. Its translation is CASSYRGPGELFF. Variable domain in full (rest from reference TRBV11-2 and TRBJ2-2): EAGVAQSPRYKIIEKRQSVAFWCNPISGHATLYWYQQILGQGPKLLIQFQNNGVVDDSQLPKDRFSAERLKGVDSTLKIQPAKLEDSAVYLCASSYRGPGELFFGEGSRLTVL.

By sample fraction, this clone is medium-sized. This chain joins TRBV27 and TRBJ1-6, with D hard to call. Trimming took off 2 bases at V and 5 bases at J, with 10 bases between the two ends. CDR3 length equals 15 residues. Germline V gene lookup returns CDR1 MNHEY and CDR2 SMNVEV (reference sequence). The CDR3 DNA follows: TGTGCCAGCAGTTTAGGTCCCGCCCATAATTCACCCCTCCACTTT. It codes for CASSLGPAHNSPLHF.

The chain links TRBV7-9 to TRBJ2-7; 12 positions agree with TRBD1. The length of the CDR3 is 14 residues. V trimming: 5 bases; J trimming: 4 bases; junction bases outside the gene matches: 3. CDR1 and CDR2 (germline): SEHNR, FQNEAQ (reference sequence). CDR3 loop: CASSLGQGAYEQYF. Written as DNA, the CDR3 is TGTGCCAGCAGCCTGGGACAGGGGGCTTACGAGCAGTACTTC.

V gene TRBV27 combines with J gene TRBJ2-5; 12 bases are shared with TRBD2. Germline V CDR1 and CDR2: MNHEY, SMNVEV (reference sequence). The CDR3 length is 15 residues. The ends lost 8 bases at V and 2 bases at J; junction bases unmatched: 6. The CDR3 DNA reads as TGTGCCAGCCTGAGACTAGCGGGGGTACAAGAGACCCAGTACTTC. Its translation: CASLRLAGVQETQYF.